The following is a T cell receptor beta chain sequence with its context. This sample was taken from a study of control samples from healthy donors and cancer patients. Libraries were prepared by immunoSEQ multiplex PCR; TCRdb keeps only in-frame clonotypes and omits some of them. This table has more than 120,000 clones, more than 85% appearing once. Looked up from germline, CDR1 is GTSNPN and CDR2 is SVGIG (reference sequence). The CDR3 has 15 residues. Trimming cost V 3 bases and J 7 bases; bases outside gene matches: 11. The sequence was collected from a man aged 30 to 39 in good health. The gene calls are TRBV30 and TRBJ2-1, with 8 bases aligning to TRBD2. Material for sequencing was blood. This chain's CDR3 is CAWRPWRGDTNEQFF. The DNA of the CDR3 is TGTGCCTGGAGGCCCTGGCGGGGGGATACAAATGAGCAGTTCTTC.